This T cell receptor gamma chain was found in a study of Vδ1+ human thymocytes. Study results and limitations: Highly polyclonal TRG and TRD repertoires with Gaussian CDR3 length distributions appeared in thymus.

The template was reverse-transcribed extracted RNA. CDR3 amplicons came from multiplex PCR with pooled V-gene forward and constant-region reverse primers. TCRdb re-called the multiplex PCR reads with CATT. The data contain roughly 11,000 gamma-chain clones, around 42% of them singletons. V was clipped by 0 bases and J by 4 bases; unmatched bases: 3. Germline CDR1 and CDR2: VINAFY and YDVSNSKD. The CDR3 sequence is 13 residues long. In its sample, this clone was seen once. The antigen is not known. A single base separates this from a much larger clone, so it may be a read error. This clonotype was sampled from a boy under two years old who had congenital heart surgery. Sequences were obtained from Vdelta1+ gamma-delta thymocytes from the thymus. Subset meaning: FACS-sorted CD3+ TCRalphabeta- TCRVdelta1+ TCRVdelta2- thymocytes. The V call is TRGV5, the J call TRGJ1 or TRGJ2. In the absence of a J gene in TCRdb, the DNA was matched to germline to assign it here. The CDR3, as DNA: TGTGCCACCTGGGACAGGCCATATTATAAGAAACTCTTT. It codes for CATWDRPYYKKLF.